The present TCR beta chain was sequenced within a study of blood T cell repertoires in COVID-19. About the study: Samples representing acute and convalescent COVID-19 were sourced from the United States, Italy and Spain. Nucleic acid was either cDNA or gDNA, and it came from T cells, B-cell-depleted T cells, or PBMCs.

In the authors' workflow: Reference gene primer amplification in the assay estimated nucleated cell counts. Data came from immunoSEQ multiplex PCR; TCRdb stores just in-frame clones and leaves some out. Clonal size and the V and J genes are those of that table, whereas D and trimming came from the DNA. The sample yields some 68,000 clones, about nine tenths seen once. Germline-derived CDR1 and CDR2 are SNHLY and FYNNEI. V lost 6 bases, J lost 6 bases, and 11 bases lay in between. The CDR3 runs to 12 residues. Material: peripheral blood. The clonotype comes from a man aged 50 to 60 with active COVID-19. The chain joins TRBV2 to TRBJ1-1, with D hard to call. CDR3 sequence (DNA): TGTGCCAGCAGGGGCCTTTTCGCTGAAGCTTTCTTT. This encodes CASRGLFAEAFF.